Shown below are 17 T cell receptor beta chains from a single sample sequenced in a study of cytomegalovirus exposure and HLA in healthy donors. The primer mix had 60 Vbeta and 13 Jbeta primers. The table came from immunoSEQ multiplex PCR; TCRdb's copy has only in-frame clones and leaves some out. The table includes about 55,000 clones, 65% to 85% detected once. Sequenced: PBMCs. Receptors were obtained from a female donor in good health and CMV-seronegative.

CDR3 amino acids: CASSVETGVLTGELFF. The CDR3 coding sequence is TGTGCCAGCAGCGTTGAGACAGGGGTCCTCACCGGGGAGCTGTTTTTT. The chain uses TRBV5-6 and TRBJ2-2; 8 bases are shared with TRBD1. The germline CDR1 and CDR2 sequences are SGHDT and YYEEEE. V shed 4 bases, J shed 4 bases, and the junction held 9 bases outside the gene matches. The CDR3 totals 16 residues.

The genes are TRBV28 and TRBJ2-7, with TRBD1 matching over 8 bases. Germline V gene sequence: CDR1 MDHEN, CDR2 SYDVKM. This CDR3 contains 14 residues. J gave up 8 bases and V 4 bases, and 10 bases lay outside the gene matches. The CDR3 loop reads CASSSTGARPQQYF. The CDR3 coding sequence is TGTGCCAGCAGTTCGACAGGGGCCCGCCCCCAGCAGTACTTC. Based on the CDR3 plus reference TRBV28 and TRBJ2-7, the full variable domain is DVKVTQSSRYLVKRTGEKVFLECVQDMDHENMFWYRQDPGLGLRLIYFSYDVKMKEKGDIPEGYSVSREKKERFSLILESASTNQTSMYLCASSSTGARPQQYFGPGTRLTVT.

The chain has TRBV7-8 and TRBJ2-3; tentatively, D is TRBD2 (5 bases). Trimming left V 3 bases short and J 2 bases short, with 12 bases between. The CDR3 spans 15 residues. Germline V lookup: CDR1 SGHVS, CDR2 FQNEAQ. CDR3 DNA sequence: TGTGCCAGCAGCTTTGCGCGGGCCTTCACAGATACGCAGTATTTT. Translation: CASSFARAFTDTQYF.

This rearrangement joins TRBV9 to TRBJ1-1; D unresolved. Between the trimmed V and J ends, which lost 0 bases and 5 bases, there was a span of 8 bases. The CDR3 totals 13 residues. Germline CDR1 SGDLS, CDR2 YYNGEE. This CDR3 reads CASSVELSTEAFF. The CDR3 nucleotides read TGTGCCAGCAGCGTAGAACTGAGTACTGAAGCTTTCTTT.

This clone showed up just once. V gene TRBV5-1 combines with J gene TRBJ2-5; D remains unclear. The J call could be wrong; TRBJ2-7 is a better fit for the DNA end. This CDR3 comprises 9 residues. From germline, CDR1 is SGHRS and CDR2 YFSETQ. The CDR3 here is CASTYEQYF. The CDR3 DNA reads TGCGCCAGCACTTACGAGCAGTACTTC.

V is TRBV28 and J is TRBJ2-7; D gene uncertain. Germline V lookup: CDR1 MDHEN, CDR2 SYDVKM. V lost 4 bases and J lost 6, with 16 bases in between. This CDR3 is 14 amino acids long. The CDR3 sequence: CASSWSGAVSEQYF. The CDR3, as DNA: TGTGCCAGCAGTTGGAGTGGCGCAGTTAGCGAGCAGTACTTC.

The chain links TRBV15 to TRBJ1-3; D might be TRBD1 (6 bases). The CDR3 has 16 amino acids. The ends were cut back, 1 base at V and 3 bases at J, with 13 bases in the middle. Germline V CDR1 and CDR2: LNHNV, YYDKDF (reference sequence). CDR3 loop: CATSRGLHRVGNTIYF. CDR3 bases: TGTGCCACCAGCAGAGGGCTACACAGGGTTGGAAACACCATATATTTT.

This sequence joins TRBV7-9 and TRBJ1-3; D gene uncertain. The CDR3 loop spans 17 amino acids. With 3 bases removed from V and 2 bases from J, the gap between germline ends came to 17 bases. Looked up from germline, CDR1 is SEHNR and CDR2 is FQNEAQ (reference sequence). CDR3 DNA sequence: TGTGCCAGCAGCTTCCTTCTCGTCGGGGATCCTGGAAACACCATATATTTT. Translated, it gives CASSFLLVGDPGNTIYF.

The chain links TRBV28 to TRBJ1-1, with D possibly TRBD1 on 5 matching bases. V dropped 1 base and J dropped 8 bases, with 11 bases sitting between them. From germline, CDR1 is MDHEN and CDR2 SYDVKM. The CDR3 spans 13 residues. CDR3 nucleotides: TGTGCCAGCAGTTTATTCAGGACATCCGAAGCTTTCTTT. Residues: CASSLFRTSEAFF.

The chain carries TRBV18 and TRBJ2-7, with D tentatively TRBD1 (6 bases). Per germline, CDR1 KGHSH and CDR2 LQKENI. The CDR3 covers 15 residues. V was clipped by 5 bases and J by 2 bases, with 16 bases between them. The CDR3 bases are TGTGCCAGCTCAGAAGGGACGGCAGGGGCCTACGAGCAGTACTTC. Translation: CASSEGTAGAYEQYF.

This rearrangement joins TRBV14 to TRBJ2-5; a possible D gene is TRBD1 (6 bases). The J call is in doubt because the DNA end fits TRBJ2-7 better. The germline CDR1 and CDR2 sequences are SGHDN and FVKESK. The CDR3 is 14 amino acids. CDR3 nucleotides: TGTGCCAGCAGCCAACAGGGGCCAACCTACGAGCAGTACTTC. Its translation is CASSQQGPTYEQYF.

V is TRBV4-2 and J is TRBJ1-5; the match to TRBD1 covers 7 bases. The germline CDR1 and CDR2 sequences are LGHNA and YNFKEQ. The CDR3 consists of 14 residues. The V and J ends lost 3 bases and 3 bases, in that order; junction bases with no gene match: 2. The CDR3 here is CASSQGQNNQPQHF. For the CDR3, the DNA is TGTGCCAGCAGCCAGGGACAGAACAATCAGCCCCAGCATTTT.

The rearrangement joins TRBV9 to TRBJ2-2; the match to TRBD1 covers 11 bases. Germline CDR1 reads SGDLS; CDR2 reads YYNGEE. The J segment lost 7 bases and the V segment lost 4 bases, leaving 9 bases of the junction unmatched. This CDR3 has 16 amino acids. CDR3 bases: TGTGCCAGCAGCCCCGGGACAGGGGGAAGGGTCGGGGAGCTGTTTTTT. This encodes CASSPGTGGRVGELFF.

This chain joins TRBV7-9 and TRBJ2-3; 7 positions match TRBD2. Germline CDR1 is SEHNR and CDR2 is FQNEAQ (reference sequence). V trimming: 0 bases; J trimming: 0 bases; junction bases outside the gene matches: 0. The CDR3 contains 15 residues. CDR3 DNA sequence: TGTGCCAGCAGCTTAGCCGGGAGGAGCACAGATACGCAGTATTTT. Encoded protein: CASSLAGRSTDTQYF.

The V and J genes are TRBV18 and TRBJ2-7; 11 bases are shared with TRBD1. CDR1 and CDR2 (germline): KGHSH, LQKENI. This CDR3 spans 13 amino acids. After removal of 4 bases from V and 7 bases from J, the junction contained 3 bases not matched to a gene. CDR3 region: CASSLRDRGEQYF. CDR3 nucleotide sequence: TGTGCCAGCTCACTTCGGGACAGGGGGGAGCAGTACTTC.

The V and J genes are TRBV7-2 and TRBJ1-2, with D perhaps TRBD1 (5 bases). The CDR3 contains 14 residues. In germline, CDR1 is SGHTA, CDR2 FQGNSA. V shed 4 bases and J shed 8 bases, with 17 bases lying between them. The CDR3 region has the DNA TGTGCCAGCAGCTCCCACCAGGGTTTCGGGGGCTACACCTTC. This encodes CASSSHQGFGGYTF. The full variable domain, its missing parts supplied by reference TRBV7-2 and TRBJ1-2, is GAGVSQSPSNKVTEKGKDVELRCDPISGHTALYWYRQSLGQGLEFLIYFQGNSAPDKSGLPSDRFSAERTGGSVSTLTIQRTQQEDSAVYLCASSSHQGFGGYTFGSGTRLTVV.

The chain joins TRBV11-3 to TRBJ2-5; 8 positions agree with TRBD2. This CDR3 comprises 14 residues. Germline V gives CDR1 SGHNT, CDR2 YENEEA. J was trimmed by 3 bases and V by 5 bases; bases with no gene match: 5. CDR3 bases: TGTGCCAGCAGCCGGGGGGGGTTGGAAGAGACCCAGTACTTC. It is translated as CASSRGGLEETQYF. Together with reference TRBV11-3 and TRBJ2-5, the CDR3 gives the full variable domain: EAGVVQSPRYKIIEKKQPVAFWCNPISGHNTLYWYLQNLGQGPELLIRYENEEAVDDSQLPKDRFSAERLKGVDSTLKIQPAELGDSAVYLCASSRGGLEETQYFGPGTRLLVL.